Listed below are T cell receptor beta chains from one sample, sequenced in a study of T-cell reconstitution after alpha-beta-depleted transplantation in children. TCRdb redid the calling of the PCR reads with MiXCR, one entry per CDR3 protein. Of 800,000 to 1,000,000 distinct CDR3 sequences in the sample, around 30% are singletons; the top ten hold roughly 27%. The sequences come from PBMCs, mostly from graft donor cells, collected 360 days after TCRalphabeta/CD19-depleted stem cell transplant. The source of these receptors is a boy under three years old who had a stem cell transplant for SCID, so the T cells may come from the graft donor. Each CDR3 is given without its conserved first and last residue.

V	J	CDR3
TRBV20-1	TRBJ2-1	SARGQDNEQF
TRBV12-3/TRBV12-4	TRBJ2-3	ASSRQTGGYTDTQY
TRBV20-1	TRBJ2-3	SAGMRARGTDTQY
TRBV5-1	TRBJ2-7	ASSSGGTGLREQY
TRBV12-3/TRBV12-4	TRBJ2-3	ASSHSGLTHGTQY
TRBV2	TRBJ1-3	ASFGQGKSGNTIY
TRBV27	TRBJ1-1	ASSRKGSGQNTEAF
TRBV28	TRBJ2-2	ASSLLRGRELF
TRBV18	TRBJ2-3	ASSPPLAGGTDTQY
TRBV7-9	TRBJ1-1	APGGKNTEAF
TRBV7-2	TRBJ2-6	ASSNRPRWANVLT
TRBV28	TRBJ1-5	ASSDPTGGIQPQH
TRBV12-3/TRBV12-4	TRBJ2-3	ASSLTQPRVGDTQY
TRBV5-1	TRBJ2-2	ASSLTGANTGELF
TRBV6-2/TRBV6-3	TRBJ2-5	ATSRGAQETQY
TRBV4-2	TRBJ2-7	ASAPGQGSYEQY
TRBV29-1	TRBJ2-1	SGAGPYNEQF
TRBV9	TRBJ2-1	ASRPQGGYEQF
TRBV20-1	TRBJ1-2	SAPPYGYT
TRBV2	TRBJ1-5	ASSDGQGKPQH
TRBV28	TRBJ2-5	ASSLGIQGRRIGETQY
TRBV20-1	TRBJ2-3	TSTAGGMDTQY
TRBV12-3/TRBV12-4	TRBJ2-7	ASSSTSSEQY
TRBV5-1	TRBJ2-2	ASSLVSGGNTGELF
TRBV5-1	TRBJ1-5	ASSSDGLRDQPQH
TRBV5-1	TRBJ2-3	ASSQWWSSGTDTQY
TRBV28	TRBJ2-3	ASSFDRKTDTQY
TRBV4-1	TRBJ2-2	ASSQMLGLNTGELF
TRBV20-1	TRBJ2-1	SASPLAGGYNEQF
TRBV27	TRBJ2-3	ASASKRLAGGLTDTQY
TRBV5-1	TRBJ2-7	ASRTQSSYEQY
TRBV15	TRBJ2-2	ATSIRGVAGELF
TRBV5-5	TRBJ1-3	ASSLLGISGNTIY
TRBV20-1	TRBJ2-4	SAGESWGRGNKNIQY
TRBV4-1	TRBJ2-5	ASSQVIYSQGLAERETQY
TRBV20-1	TRBJ1-1	SAIEGAPRDTEAF
TRBV20-1	TRBJ2-7	SAPPGLAGTYEQY
TRBV6-2/TRBV6-3	TRBJ2-5	ASSYARDGQETQY
TRBV6-2/TRBV6-3	TRBJ2-2	ASSYSRAGGLALNTGELF
TRBV2	TRBJ2-4	ASSRPDKAKNIQY
TRBV20-1	TRBJ2-1	SARLGGEQF
TRBV7-9	TRBJ2-1	ASSFPWQAGVYNEQF
TRBV4-2	TRBJ2-7	ASSQEDSGLYEQY
TRBV11-2	TRBJ2-3	ASSPRSSTDTQY
TRBV30	TRBJ2-5	AWRESGEGIQETQY
TRBV25-1	TRBJ2-7	ASSALGTGTEEQY
TRBV7-3	TRBJ2-1	ASSPPGGLNEQF
TRBV5-1	TRBJ2-3	ASSPPLRLAGATDTQY
TRBV5-1	TRBJ2-4	ASTGTGNIQY
TRBV12-3/TRBV12-4	TRBJ2-5	ASSPYRQETQY
TRBV5-1	TRBJ2-7	ASSLVAGFYEQY
TRBV7-8	TRBJ1-1	ASNARVGTEAF
TRBV4-1	TRBJ2-7	ASSQLRATYEQY
TRBV5-6	TRBJ1-1	ASSFTGTGTEAF
TRBV7-2	TRBJ2-2	ASSSRGLANTGELF
TRBV6-1	TRBJ2-1	ASSLMTGAPYNEQF
TRBV12-3/TRBV12-4	TRBJ2-5	ASRPPGLAGDQETQY
TRBV25-1	TRBJ2-2	ASSEWTGGPNTGELF
TRBV2	TRBJ2-6	ASSGDRSGANVLT